This T cell receptor (beta chain) was identified in a study of blood T cell repertoires in COVID-19. The CDR3 loop spans 15 amino acids. V was cut by 1 base and J by 5 bases, with 14 bases left in between. The germline V gene has CDR1 LNHDA and CDR2 SQIVND (reference sequence). Participant-given clinical history determined each cohort assignment. This table comes from immunoSEQ multiplex PCR, and its TCRdb copy is limited to in-frame clones, with some not included. In the table there are approximately 250,000 clones, just under 90% of which are singletons. Sequenced: PBMCs or T cells enriched from blood (not recorded which). The chain joins TRBV19 to TRBJ2-5, with D possibly being TRBD1 (6 bases). The receptor comes from a woman between 25 and 40 years old with acute COVID-19. CDR3 sequence reads: CASSIGSGDGETQYF. The DNA of the CDR3 is TGTGCCAGTAGTATAGGGTCAGGGGATGGTGAGACCCAGTACTTC.